This is a list of T cell receptor beta chains from one sample in a study of TIL therapy for anti-PD-1-resistant metastatic lung cancer. Sequencing used immunoSEQ multiplex PCR; TCRdb keeps in-frame clones, though not all of them. The sample comprises about 60,000 clones, 55% to 70% of which are singletons, and about 6.3% rests with the top ten. The starting material was blood, obtained at baseline. Every receptor here comes from a person between 30 and 80 years old with non-small cell lung cancer. CDR3s leave out the opening cysteine and the closing phenylalanine or tryptophan.

v_call: TRBV4-2; cdr3_aa: ASSPLGLAGGRDEQF
v_call: TRBV5-1; cdr3_aa: ASSNTGSGNTIY
v_call: TRBV2; cdr3_aa: ASTSGPLQETQY
v_call: TRBV5-4; cdr3_aa: ASSLKGRPYGYT
v_call: TRBV5-4; cdr3_aa: ASSGRDRAFYGYT
v_call: TRBV5-1; cdr3_aa: ASSLVGGTYEQY
v_call: TRBV7-9; cdr3_aa: ASSSDSTTSQY
v_call: TRBV5-4; cdr3_aa: ASSSGLAGGDIQY
v_call: TRBV5-5; cdr3_aa: ASSSSGGRFEKLF
v_call: TRBV5-4; cdr3_aa: ASSLGGGVRDTEAF
v_call: TRBV9; cdr3_aa: ASSVGGLYNSPLH
v_call: TRBV19; cdr3_aa: ASTRPLAGDHEQY
v_call: TRBV19; cdr3_aa: ASSNVQETQY
v_call: TRBV9; cdr3_aa: ASSGTVFTGELF
v_call: TRBV28; cdr3_aa: ASSDRRALLNEKLF
v_call: TRBV28; cdr3_aa: ASRRGGRYGYT
v_call: TRBV19; cdr3_aa: ASSPWGRGGTEAF
v_call: TRBV25-1; cdr3_aa: ASSSWTGATSSYNEQF
v_call: TRBV5-4; cdr3_aa: ASSSGPGSVRSYEQY
v_call: TRBV5-1; cdr3_aa: ASSLTGVQETQY
v_call: TRBV5-1; cdr3_aa: ASSRIAGVADTQY
v_call: TRBV11-2; cdr3_aa: ASSLAPGPGQPQH
v_call: TRBV11-3; cdr3_aa: ASSLVYGPAGSETQY
v_call: TRBV19; cdr3_aa: ASTLGTTTDTQY
v_call: TRBV19; cdr3_aa: ASSMGGQGSGGYT
v_call: TRBV25-1; cdr3_aa: ASSDRGRSPLH
v_call: TRBV6-6; cdr3_aa: ASSYGKGQYNIQY
v_call: TRBV7-2; cdr3_aa: ASSLGGQAYGYT
v_call: TRBV29-1; cdr3_aa: SVEGQNAEAF
v_call: TRBV6-1; cdr3_aa: ASRVLAGNEQF
v_call: TRBV25-1; cdr3_aa: ASSPINTGELF
v_call: TRBV19; cdr3_aa: ASSLGTDNYGYT
v_call: TRBV5-6; cdr3_aa: ASSTGTSGRNETQY
v_call: TRBV2; cdr3_aa: ASRPTDGFTQY
v_call: TRBV6-6; cdr3_aa: ASSRYT
v_call: TRBV5-4; cdr3_aa: ASSNPTGGGSGANVLT
v_call: TRBV6-5; cdr3_aa: ASSYSLQGGYEQY
v_call: TRBV5-4; cdr3_aa: ASSPGRFYNEQF
v_call: TRBV5-1; cdr3_aa: ASSLGRSRDSPLH
v_call: TRBV5-4; cdr3_aa: ASSLGGSQETQY
v_call: TRBV30; cdr3_aa: AWSTQGLEQY
v_call: TRBV5-1; cdr3_aa: ASSLGGAGYNEQF
v_call: TRBV15; cdr3_aa: ATSIRGTAVSETQY
v_call: TRBV4-2; cdr3_aa: ASSGPTDTNYGYT
v_call: TRBV6-5; cdr3_aa: ASSYGQGTDTQY
v_call: TRBV4-2; cdr3_aa: ASSDGTSPAYEQY